This record concerns one T cell receptor (beta chain) sequence. Its target is unknown. The data belong to a study of T cells in localized non-small cell lung cancer. Findings and caveats of the study: In adjacent lung appeared a median approximately 57 of the top 100 tumor clones. Longer overall survival was seen with higher T cell density measured in blood.

From germline, CDR1 is SGDLS and CDR2 YYNGEE. The trim removed 2 bases at V and 8 bases at J, leaving 10 bases unmatched. The CDR3 has 17 residues. Produced via immunoSEQ multiplex PCR; TCRdb's table is partial and in-frame only. The sample carries approximately 12,000 clones, approximately 82% recorded once. V gene TRBV9 combines with J gene TRBJ2-1, with 13 bases that match TRBD2. The receptor was isolated from a male donor aged 60 or over with stage I lung adenocarcinoma. Sequenced material: peripheral blood, taken before any cancer treatment. The CDR3 protein is CASSVGRLAGGVYEQFF. CDR3 nucleotides: TGTGCCAGCAGCGTTGGAAGACTAGCGGGAGGTGTTTATGAGCAGTTCTTC.